This T cell receptor (beta chain) was obtained from a study of T-cell reconstitution after alpha-beta-depleted transplantation in children. Unique molecular identifiers featured in how the TCRbeta library was prepared. TCRdb passed the PCR reads through MiXCR, listing each CDR3 protein once. The table shows about 220,000 distinct CDR3 sequences, with around a sixth occurring only once. Germline lookup yields CDR1 LGHNA and CDR2 YNFKEQ. This CDR3 spans 16 amino acids. The V end was cut by 1 base, the J end by 6 bases, with 19 bases between. General study results and limits: When one year had passed after transplant, most T-cell counts and diversity came from newly produced T cells.

On this clonotype: The target antigen is unknown.

This clonotype was sampled from a male patient aged 2 to 10 who had a stem cell transplant for acute lymphoblastic leukemia, so the T cells may come from the graft donor. The source material was PBMCs, mostly from graft donor cells, sampled 360 days after TCRalphabeta/CD19-depleted stem cell transplant. The chain couples TRBV4-2 to TRBJ2-7; D gene ambiguous. The CDR3, as DNA: TGTGCCAGCAGCCAAGTAAGGTGTCTAGTTAGATGCGAGCAGTACTTC. Translated, it gives CASSQVRCLVRCEQYF.